These 25 T cell receptor beta chains came from one sample sequenced in a study of regulatory T cells in long-lasting Graves disease. The time point denotes: persistent/refractory GD, antithyroid drugs over 5 years with positive TRAb. From RNA extracted from PBMCs, the TCR library was made. Through Arm-PCR of CDR3 regions and iRepertoire HTBI primers, TCR beta libraries were built. TCRdb re-derived calls from the multiplex PCR reads in MiXCR, one entry per CDR3 protein. The table has about 470,000 distinct CDR3 sequences, about 22% seen once. The sequencing here drew on peripheral blood mononuclear cells (PBMCs), taken when the disease was refractory, from a patient treated with antithyroid drugs. All receptors derive from a female donor with Graves disease.

The V gene is TRBV7-2, the J gene TRBJ2-7, with 10 bases identical to TRBD2. This CDR3 region has 18 residues. The trim removed 2 bases at V and 4 bases at J, leaving 14 bases unmatched. CDR1 and CDR2 (germline): SGHTA, FQGNSA. CDR3 residues: CASSLSSGAAGGPYEQYF. Written as DNA, the CDR3 is TGTGCCAGCAGCTTAAGCAGCGGAGCAGCGGGAGGGCCTTACGAGCAGTACTTC.

This clonotype was counted ten times or more. The chain joins TRBV2 to TRBJ1-2; D possibly corresponds to TRBD1 (5 bases). CDR1 and CDR2 (germline): SNHLY, FYNNEI. This CDR3 has 15 amino acids. V dropped 2 bases and J dropped 1 base, with 11 bases sitting between them. The CDR3 spells CASSESRGGNYGYTF. The CDR3 bases are TGTGCCAGCAGTGAATCTCGCGGGGGTAACTATGGCTACACCTTC.

This clonotype was counted only a few times. The genes are TRBV12-3 or TRBV12-4 and TRBJ2-5; 9 positions match TRBD1. The tail of the sequence fits TRBJ2-1 better, so the J call may be wrong. CDR3 length equals 16 residues. The CDR3 spells CASNNHWGTGRVEQFF. The CDR3 bases are TGTGCCAGCAACAACCACTGGGGGACAGGGAGGGTTGAGCAGTTCTTC.

The J gene is TRBJ2-7, the V gene TRBV5-5; 15 bases are shared with TRBD2. The CDR3 runs to 16 residues. Germline CDR1 SGHKS, CDR2 YYEKEE (reference sequence). With 0 bases clipped from V and 6 bases from J, the junction kept 4 bases outside the gene matches. The CDR3 here is CASSLGAGLAGGEQYF. CDR3 bases: TGTGCCAGCAGCTTGGGGGCGGGACTAGCGGGAGGCGAGCAGTACTTC.

This clonotype was counted at least ten times. The chain couples TRBV10-3 to TRBJ2-5; 9 bases match TRBD2. The V and J ends lost 3 bases and 1 base, in that order; junction bases with no gene match: 3. In germline, CDR1 is ENHRY, CDR2 SYGVKD. This CDR3 comprises 15 residues. The CDR3 nucleotides are TGTGCCATCAGTGACTGGCGGGGGGGCCAAGAGACCCAGTACTTC. It codes for CAISDWRGGQETQYF.

This clonotype was detected many times. The chain links TRBV27 to TRBJ2-7, with a possible D match to TRBD1 (5 bases). Per germline, CDR1 MNHEY and CDR2 SMNVEV (reference sequence). The ends were cut back, 4 bases at V and 4 bases at J, with 11 bases in the middle. The CDR3 is 13 amino acids. The CDR3 DNA reads as TGTGCCAGCAGTTGGACAAATGGGTACGAGCAGTACTTC. Protein sequence: CASSWTNGYEQYF.

The chain couples TRBV6-1 to TRBJ2-5; D possibly corresponds to TRBD1 (5 bases). Per germline, CDR1 MNHNS and CDR2 SASEGT. The CDR3 runs to 14 residues. Trimming cost V 5 bases and J 5 bases, with 15 bases left between them. The CDR3 region is CASSPTYYRETQYF. The CDR3 bases are TGTGCCAGCAGTCCTACTTATTACAGGGAGACCCAGTACTTC.

The chain recombines TRBV6-5 with TRBJ1-5; D is ambiguous. Trimming shortened V by 0 bases and J by 7 bases, and 13 bases separated the two germline ends. This CDR3 has 15 residues. Per the germline V gene, CDR1 is MNHEY and CDR2 is SVGAGI. CDR3 coding DNA: TGTGCCAGCAGTTACTCGGCGCCGGTTTCCCAGCCCCAGCATTTT. Translation: CASSYSAPVSQPQHF.

CDR3 DNA: TGTGCCAGCAGCCGGGACAGGTTCCGTGGCGAGCAGTACTTC. It translates to CASSRDRFRGEQYF. V gene TRBV5-6 combines with J gene TRBJ2-7, with TRBD1 identical over 8 bases. This CDR3 is built from 14 residues. The junction had 9 bases not matched to a gene; V was cut back by 4 bases and J by 6 bases. Germline assignment: CDR1 SGHDT and CDR2 YYEEEE.

This clonotype was observed at least ten times. A read error may produce the germline difference seen at one junction end. This chain joins TRBV4-3 and TRBJ2-7, with 10 nucleotides matching TRBD1. Germline V lookup: CDR1 LGHNA, CDR2 YSLEER. The CDR3 has 14 residues. In nucleotides, the CDR3 is TGTGCCAGCAGCCAGGGACAGGGGACCTACGAGCAGTACTTC. Amino acid sequence: CASSQGQGTYEQYF.

This clonotype showed up many times. CDR3 nucleotides: TGCAGTGCTAGAGCTGGGAGGAGCTACGAGCAGTACTTC. It codes for CSARAGRSYEQYF. V is TRBV20-1 and J is TRBJ2-7; TRBD2 might be the D (6 bases). Trimming shortened V by 1 base and J by 3 bases, and 10 bases separated the two germline ends. Germline values: CDR1 DFQATT, CDR2 SNEGSKA (reference sequence). The CDR3 is made up of 13 amino acids.

The rearrangement uses TRBV20-1 and TRBJ1-5; D remains unclear. Germline lookup yields CDR1 DFQATT and CDR2 SNEGSKA (reference sequence). V was shortened by 0 bases and J by 2 bases, with 11 bases between the two germline ends. This CDR3 is built from 15 residues. The CDR3 spells CSARDPGSGNQPQHF. The CDR3 DNA follows: TGCAGTGCTAGAGATCCTGGCAGCGGCAATCAGCCCCAGCATTTT.

This clonotype was seen a handful of times. This chain connects TRBV3-1 to TRBJ2-7; 11 nucleotides line up with TRBD2. CDR1 is LGHDT and CDR2 is YNNKEL in the germline V gene (reference sequence). The CDR3 length is 15 residues. V was clipped by 1 base and J by 4 bases; unmatched bases: 3. The CDR3 sequence: CASSQGLAGIYEQYF. In nucleotides, the CDR3 is TGTGCCAGCAGCCAAGGACTAGCGGGAATTTACGAGCAGTACTTC.

The sample holds a few counts of this clonotype. The V and J genes are TRBV7-9 and TRBJ2-7; TRBD2 agrees at 10 bases. Losses at the gene ends were 8 bases for V and 5 bases for J; bases not matched to a gene: 9. The CDR3 totals 14 residues. Germline assignment: CDR1 SEHNR and CDR2 FQNEAQ (reference sequence). DNA for the CDR3: TGTGCCAGCTCAAAACTAGCGGGACGAAACGAGCAGTACTTC. It codes for CASSKLAGRNEQYF.

The chain couples TRBV20-1 to TRBJ2-4, with TRBD2 identical over 13 bases. The CDR3 length is 15 residues. In germline, CDR1 is DFQATT, CDR2 SNEGSKA (reference sequence). Unmatched junction bases numbered 7, after V lost 4 bases and J lost 7 bases. The CDR3 DNA is TGCAGTGCTACCTGGGTACTAGCGGGGGGGAACATTCAGTACTTC. It yields the protein CSATWVLAGGNIQYF.

The table lists this clonotype with a count of one. The J gene is TRBJ2-1, the V gene TRBV28; perhaps TRBD1 as D (5 bases). This CDR3 has 11 amino acids. The V end was cut by 6 bases, the J end by 15 bases, with 15 bases between. Per the germline V gene, CDR1 is MDHEN and CDR2 is SYDVKM. The DNA of the CDR3 is TGTGCCAGCAGCGACCCCAGGGCGTGGTTCTTC. Translating gives CASSDPRAWFF.

This clonotype was seen a handful of times. V is TRBV3-1 and J is TRBJ1-1, with D possibly TRBD1 on 5 matching bases. Trimming removed 4 bases from V and 1 base from J, with 10 bases in between. Germline V gene sequence: CDR1 LGHDT, CDR2 YNNKEL (reference sequence). This CDR3 is built from 14 residues. The CDR3 is CASSPSDRNTEAFF. CDR3 DNA: TGTGCCAGCAGCCCATCTGACAGGAACACTGAAGCTTTCTTT.

This clonotype was found many times. This sequence joins TRBV28 and TRBJ1-1; no firm D call. Germline V lookup: CDR1 MDHEN, CDR2 SYDVKM. Deletions cut 8 bases from V and 0 bases from J, with 16 bases between. The CDR3 is 15 amino acids. CDR3 residues: CASHPGGAMNTEAFF. For the CDR3, the DNA is TGTGCCAGCCACCCGGGTGGAGCCATGAACACTGAAGCTTTCTTT.

The sample holds many counts of this clonotype. The chain has TRBV11-2 and TRBJ2-5, with 9 nucleotides matching TRBD1. CDR1 is SGHAT and CDR2 is FQNNGV in the germline V gene. The V and J ends lost 4 bases and 2 bases, in that order; junction bases with no gene match: 11. The length of the CDR3 is 17 residues. The CDR3 spells CASSSRQGVVVQETQYF. CDR3 nucleotide sequence: TGTGCCAGCAGCTCACGACAGGGGGTAGTCGTACAAGAGACCCAGTACTTC.

In this sample, this clonotype turned up many times. The chain employs TRBV28 and TRBJ1-2; tentatively, D is TRBD1 (6 bases). This CDR3 is built from 11 residues. V was cut by 9 bases and J by 2 bases, with 7 bases left in between. Germline values: CDR1 MDHEN, CDR2 SYDVKM. For the CDR3, the DNA is TGTGCCAGTACAGGGAACTATGGCTACACCTTC. Amino acids: CASTGNYGYTF.

This clonotype was counted at least ten times. This chain uses TRBV3-1 with TRBJ2-5; D remains unclear. The CDR3 consists of 16 residues. The germline CDR1 and CDR2 sequences are LGHDT and YNNKEL (reference sequence). V lost 4 bases to trimming and J lost 2 bases, with 17 bases between them. The CDR3 sequence is CASSRRRSVSQETQYF. The CDR3 DNA sequence: TGTGCCAGCAGCCGACGTCGATCGGTGTCTCAAGAGACCCAGTACTTC.

This clonotype was observed at least ten times. Germline and junction disagree at one end, which may indicate a read error. The chain combines TRBV11-2 with TRBJ1-2, with TRBD1 as a possible D gene (5 bases). Germline values: CDR1 SGHAT, CDR2 FQNNGV. CDR3 length: 13 amino acids. The chain's CDR3 is CASSLAAGWGYTF. In DNA, the CDR3 is TGTGCCAGCAGCTTAGCGGCAGGCTGGGGCTACACCTTT.

In its sample, this clonotype was seen many times. This chain connects TRBV12-3 or TRBV12-4 to TRBJ2-2, with 7 nucleotides matching TRBD1. The CDR3 contains 14 residues. Trimming at V came to 2 bases and at J to 7 bases, leaving 4 bases not matched to a gene. CDR3 loop: CASSLTGVDGELFF. The DNA of the CDR3 is TGTGCCAGCAGTTTAACAGGGGTGGACGGGGAGCTGTTTTTT.

This clonotype was seen more than once but under ten times. The chain uses TRBV28 and TRBJ1-2; the match to TRBD1 covers 7 bases. The CDR3 length is 14 residues. V shed 5 bases, J shed 2 bases, and the junction held 5 bases outside the gene matches. Looked up from germline, CDR1 is MDHEN and CDR2 is SYDVKM. This CDR3 is CASSKPGGNYGYTF. Written as DNA, the CDR3 is TGTGCCAGCAGTAAGCCAGGGGGGAACTATGGCTACACCTTC.

This clonotype appeared once. The chain links TRBV20-1 to TRBJ2-4; 7 bases fit TRBD2. The V gene's germline CDR1 is DFQATT and CDR2 SNEGSKA (reference sequence). This CDR3 comprises 14 residues. J lost 8 bases, V lost 5 bases, and 12 bases had no gene match. The DNA of the CDR3 is TGCAGTGCTGACCCCGTGGCTAGCGGTGACATTCAGTACTTC. It specifies CSADPVASGDIQYF.